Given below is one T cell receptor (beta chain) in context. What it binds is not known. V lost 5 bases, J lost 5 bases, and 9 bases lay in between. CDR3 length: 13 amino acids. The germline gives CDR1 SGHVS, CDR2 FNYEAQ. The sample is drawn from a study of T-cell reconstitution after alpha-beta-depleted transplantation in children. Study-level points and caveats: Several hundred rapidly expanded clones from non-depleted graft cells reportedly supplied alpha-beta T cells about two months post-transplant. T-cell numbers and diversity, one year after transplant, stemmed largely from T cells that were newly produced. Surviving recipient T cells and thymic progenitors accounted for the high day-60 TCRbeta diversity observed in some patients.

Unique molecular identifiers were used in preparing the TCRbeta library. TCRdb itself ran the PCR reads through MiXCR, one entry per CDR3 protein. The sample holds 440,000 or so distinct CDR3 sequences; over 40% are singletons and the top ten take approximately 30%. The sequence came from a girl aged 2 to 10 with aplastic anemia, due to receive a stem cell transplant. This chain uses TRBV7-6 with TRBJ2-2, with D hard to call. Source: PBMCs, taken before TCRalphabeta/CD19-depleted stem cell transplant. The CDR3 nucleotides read TGTGCCAGCAGCCCCGACCCGACCGGGGAGCTGTTTTTT. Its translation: CASSPDPTGELFF.